The clone carrying this T cell receptor beta chain was recorded once. This entry comes from a study of CD8 T cells in Susac syndrome. Looking at the study overall: Sequencing included Susac syndrome patients, 5 or 6 of them with active disease and roughly eight in remission. At the time their blood was drawn, patients with Susac syndrome were either therapy-naive, on corticosteroids (with some of them also receiving intravenous immunoglobulin), or on intravenous immunoglobulin alone.

It was with random hexamers that roughly 0.45 to 1 ug RNA was reverse transcribed. TCRdb fed the immunoSEQ multiplex PCR reads into MiXCR, producing one record per CDR3 protein. The table has 100,000 to 150,000 distinct CDR3 sequences, about 95% seen once. Trimming at V came to 0 bases and at J to 5 bases, leaving 5 bases not matched to a gene. This CDR3 has 15 amino acids. Germline V gives CDR1 LNHNV, CDR2 YYDKDF (reference sequence). The sequencing input was CD8+ T cells from PBMCs. This clonotype was obtained from a human donor with Susac syndrome. The V call is TRBV15, the J call TRBJ2-5, with 8 nucleotides matching TRBD2. The CDR3 region has the DNA TGTGCCACCAGCAGAGATCGGGAGGGGCCGGAGACCCAGTACTTC. It specifies CATSRDREGPETQYF.